These T cell receptor beta chains were read from a single sample in a study of Graves' ophthalmopathy and Graves' hyperthyroidism. A single record per CDR3 protein comes from TCRdb applying MiXCR to the multiplex PCR reads. The sample lists 620,000 or so distinct CDR3 sequences, 22% seen once, with more than 5.5% in the top ten. Input material: peripheral blood. The receptors derive from a woman between 18 and 29 years old with stable Graves' hyperthyroidism. Some clones in this sample may be carry-over from other donors' samples. Both conserved end residues are part of each CDR3. D genes are given only for firm matches. For some rows the clone size is stated as once, few or many, or as a class when expanded; others skip it.

d_gene: TRBD1
j_gene: TRBJ2-7
v_gene: TRBV9
abundance: many
CDR3nt: TGTGCCAGCAGCGCGGGACAGGGGTCCACCTACGAGCAGTACTTC
CDR3aa: CASSAGQGSTYEQYF

d_gene: .
j_gene: TRBJ1-5
v_gene: TRBV20-1
abundance: many
CDR3nt: TGCAGTGCTAGAGATCCCTGGGGCGGCAATCAGCCCCAGCATTTT
CDR3aa: CSARDPWGGNQPQHF

d_gene: TRBD2
j_gene: TRBJ2-7
v_gene: TRBV29-1
abundance: many
CDR3nt: TGCAGCGTTGAAGGCGCGGGGGGGCTCTACGAGCAGTACTTC
CDR3aa: CSVEGAGGLYEQYF

d_gene: .
j_gene: TRBJ1-2
v_gene: TRBV6-5
abundance: few
CDR3nt: TGTGCCAGCAGTTACGTTGCCCCAGGACTCTATGGCTACACCTTC
CDR3aa: CASSYVAPGLYGYTF

d_gene: .
j_gene: TRBJ2-7
v_gene: TRBV11-2
abundance: many
CDR3nt: TGTGCCAGCAGCTTAGAGTGGAGTCGGTTTGACGAGCAGTACTTC
CDR3aa: CASSLEWSRFDEQYF

d_gene: TRBD1
j_gene: TRBJ1-5
v_gene: TRBV19
abundance: few
CDR3nt: TGTGCCAAAAAGGACAGGACCAGAAGCAATCAGCCCCAGCATTTT
CDR3aa: CAKKDRTRSNQPQHF

d_gene: .
j_gene: TRBJ2-5
v_gene: TRBV2
abundance: many
CDR3nt: TGTGCCAGCAGTGAAGCCGGGGTTGAGACCCAGTACTTC
CDR3aa: CASSEAGVETQYF

d_gene: .
j_gene: TRBJ1-1
v_gene: TRBV18
abundance: few
CDR3nt: TGTGCCAGCTCAGACGGGCCCGGGATGAACACTGAAGCTTTCTTT
CDR3aa: CASSDGPGMNTEAFF

d_gene: .
j_gene: TRBJ1-1
v_gene: TRBV29-1
abundance: many
CDR3nt: TGCAGGGTTCAGGGGCGGAACACTGAAGCTTTCTTT
CDR3aa: CRVQGRNTEAFF

d_gene: .
j_gene: TRBJ2-2
v_gene: TRBV12-3/TRBV12-4
abundance: many
CDR3nt: TGTGCCAGCAGTTTAGAAAGACGGTTCACCGGGGAGCTGTTTTTT
CDR3aa: CASSLERRFTGELFF

d_gene: .
j_gene: TRBJ1-1
v_gene: TRBV12-3/TRBV12-4
abundance: .
CDR3nt: TGTGCCAGCAGTTTAGGGGTAGTCACTGAAGCTTTCTTT
CDR3aa: CASSLGVVTEAFF

d_gene: TRBD1
j_gene: TRBJ1-1
v_gene: TRBV5-1
abundance: .
CDR3nt: TGCGCCAGCAGCACGGGACAGGGTATTGAAGCTTTCTTT
CDR3aa: CASSTGQGIEAFF

d_gene: TRBD1
j_gene: TRBJ2-2
v_gene: TRBV15
abundance: few
CDR3nt: TGTGCCACCAGCAGGGGACAGGAATTAACCGGGGAGCTGTTTTTT
CDR3aa: CATSRGQELTGELFF

d_gene: TRBD2
j_gene: TRBJ2-5
v_gene: TRBV9
abundance: many
CDR3nt: TGTGCCAGCAGCGTTGCCCTTAGCGGGGGGATGGAGACCCAGTACTTC
CDR3aa: CASSVALSGGMETQYF

d_gene: .
j_gene: TRBJ2-4
v_gene: TRBV18
abundance: many
CDR3nt: TGTGCCAGCTCACTAGAAAGTCCCATTCAGTACTTC
CDR3aa: CASSLESPIQYF

d_gene: .
j_gene: TRBJ1-2
v_gene: TRBV14
abundance: many
CDR3nt: TGTGCCAGCAGCCAAGAGGCAGGGAACTATGGCTACACCTTC
CDR3aa: CASSQEAGNYGYTF

d_gene: .
j_gene: TRBJ2-7
v_gene: TRBV7-2
abundance: .
CDR3nt: TGTGCCAGCAGCTTTTACTCTGGGGCAGGGCCAGAGCAGTACTTC
CDR3aa: CASSFYSGAGPEQYF

d_gene: .
j_gene: TRBJ2-5
v_gene: TRBV7-8
abundance: few
CDR3nt: TGTGCCAGCAGCAAAGAAGTGGCCGGCCAAGAGACCCAGTACTTC
CDR3aa: CASSKEVAGQETQYF

d_gene: .
j_gene: TRBJ2-5
v_gene: TRBV12-3/TRBV12-4
abundance: many
CDR3nt: TGTGCCAGCAGCGAGGGCGGGCATGGTCAAGAGACCCAGTACTTC
CDR3aa: CASSEGGHGQETQYF

d_gene: .
j_gene: TRBJ1-2
v_gene: TRBV6-5
abundance: many
CDR3nt: TGTGCCAGCAGTTACTCGCAGGCTAACTATGGCTACACCTTC
CDR3aa: CASSYSQANYGYTF

d_gene: TRBD1
j_gene: TRBJ1-2
v_gene: TRBV5-1
abundance: .
CDR3nt: TGCGCCAGCAGCCGGGACAGGGGCTTGGGGAATGGCTACACCTTC
CDR3aa: CASSRDRGLGNGYTF

d_gene: .
j_gene: TRBJ1-6
v_gene: TRBV27
abundance: .
CDR3nt: TGTGCCAGCAGTCACGACAGCTGGAGCTCCTATAATTCACCCCTCCACTTT
CDR3aa: CASSHDSWSSYNSPLHF

d_gene: .
j_gene: TRBJ1-5
v_gene: TRBV20-1
abundance: .
CDR3nt: TGCAGTGCCGGCGCCCGGACTAGCAATCAGCCCCAGCATTTT
CDR3aa: CSAGARTSNQPQHF

d_gene: TRBD2
j_gene: TRBJ2-7
v_gene: TRBV7-9
abundance: many
CDR3nt: TGTGCCAGCAGTCAGCGGGACCATTACGAGCAGTACTTC
CDR3aa: CASSQRDHYEQYF

d_gene: .
j_gene: TRBJ1-5
v_gene: TRBV28
abundance: many
CDR3nt: TGTGCCAGCAGAAGCGGGGTTACAGCTCAGCCCCAGCATTTT
CDR3aa: CASRSGVTAQPQHF

d_gene: .
j_gene: TRBJ1-5
v_gene: TRBV10-3
abundance: few
CDR3nt: TGTGCCATCAGTGATTATAATCAGCCCCAGCATTTT
CDR3aa: CAISDYNQPQHF

d_gene: TRBD1
j_gene: TRBJ2-5
v_gene: TRBV12-3/TRBV12-4
abundance: .
CDR3nt: TGTGCCAGCAGTTTACCGGGACAGGGGGCTGAGACCCAGTACTTC
CDR3aa: CASSLPGQGAETQYF

d_gene: .
j_gene: TRBJ1-1
v_gene: TRBV20-1
abundance: .
CDR3nt: TGCAGTGCTAGAGTAATCAGGGGGAACACTGAAGCTTTCTTT
CDR3aa: CSARVIRGNTEAFF

d_gene: TRBD1
j_gene: TRBJ2-6
v_gene: TRBV29-1
abundance: many
CDR3nt: TGCAGCGTTACAGGGGCTGGGGCCAACGTCCTGACTTTC
CDR3aa: CSVTGAGANVLTF

d_gene: TRBD2
j_gene: TRBJ2-7
v_gene: TRBV7-2
abundance: many
CDR3nt: TGTGCCAGCAGCATGGGACTAGCGAATGGGGAGCAGTACTTC
CDR3aa: CASSMGLANGEQYF

d_gene: .
j_gene: TRBJ2-7
v_gene: TRBV6-1
abundance: many
CDR3nt: TGTGCCACCTCGAGGGACCCTAGTTCCCTCTACGAGCAGTACTTC
CDR3aa: CATSRDPSSLYEQYF

d_gene: .
j_gene: TRBJ1-2
v_gene: TRBV30
abundance: few
CDR3nt: TGTGCCTGGAGTGTCACCGGGACCGGAATCTTTAACTATGGCTACACCTTC
CDR3aa: CAWSVTGTGIFNYGYTF

d_gene: .
j_gene: TRBJ1-1
v_gene: TRBV28
abundance: many
CDR3nt: TGTGCCAGCAGTTTATGGGGCAGCCTGAACACTGAAGCTTTCTTT
CDR3aa: CASSLWGSLNTEAFF

d_gene: TRBD2
j_gene: TRBJ2-3
v_gene: TRBV30
abundance: .
CDR3nt: TGTGCCTGGAGTGTCACTAGCGGGGGGGCCACAGATACGCAGTATTTT
CDR3aa: CAWSVTSGGATDTQYF

d_gene: TRBD1
j_gene: TRBJ2-7
v_gene: TRBV12-5
abundance: many
CDR3nt: TGTGCTAGTGGTTTGGCTCCTTTTTTACGGGACAGGAGGAACTACGAGCAGTACTTC
CDR3aa: CASGLAPFLRDRRNYEQYF

d_gene: TRBD1
j_gene: TRBJ2-2
v_gene: TRBV7-8
abundance: few
CDR3nt: TGTGCCAGCAGCTCCCAGACAGGGCCCGGGGAGCTGTTTTTT
CDR3aa: CASSSQTGPGELFF

d_gene: .
j_gene: TRBJ1-2
v_gene: TRBV5-6
abundance: many
CDR3nt: TGTGCCAGCAGCTTGCGTGATGGGCATGGTGGCTACACCTTC
CDR3aa: CASSLRDGHGGYTF

d_gene: TRBD2
j_gene: TRBJ2-3
v_gene: TRBV4-2
abundance: many
CDR3nt: TGTGCCAGCAGCCGCACTATCGATACTAGCGGGAGGGAATCAGATACGCAGTATTTT
CDR3aa: CASSRTIDTSGRESDTQYF

d_gene: TRBD2
j_gene: TRBJ2-7
v_gene: TRBV7-8
abundance: .
CDR3nt: TGTGCCAGCAGCTTCCAAGCGGGAGGGCTGTCCGAGCAGTACTTC
CDR3aa: CASSFQAGGLSEQYF

d_gene: .
j_gene: TRBJ2-7
v_gene: TRBV29-1
abundance: .
CDR3nt: TGCAGCGCCGGGACAAACTACGAGCAGTACTTC
CDR3aa: CSAGTNYEQYF

d_gene: .
j_gene: TRBJ2-2
v_gene: TRBV5-1
abundance: many
CDR3nt: TGCGCCAGCAGCTTGACGACCGGGGTCACCGGGGAGCTGTTTTTT
CDR3aa: CASSLTTGVTGELFF

d_gene: .
j_gene: TRBJ1-2
v_gene: TRBV7-9
abundance: many
CDR3nt: TGTGCCAGCAGCATAAGGGAGGGACACTATGGCTACACCTTC
CDR3aa: CASSIREGHYGYTF

d_gene: .
j_gene: TRBJ2-7
v_gene: TRBV28
abundance: .
CDR3nt: TGTGCCAGCAGTTCGACTTATAGGGGGGACTCCTACGAGCAGTACTTC
CDR3aa: CASSSTYRGDSYEQYF

d_gene: .
j_gene: TRBJ2-6
v_gene: TRBV6-1
abundance: many
CDR3nt: TGTGCCAGCAAAATCTCTGGGGCCAACGTCCTGACTTTC
CDR3aa: CASKISGANVLTF

d_gene: .
j_gene: TRBJ1-5
v_gene: TRBV4-2
abundance: .
CDR3nt: TGTGCCAGCAGCCCAGCCCAGTATCAACCCCAGCATTTT
CDR3aa: CASSPAQYQPQHF

d_gene: .
j_gene: TRBJ2-7
v_gene: TRBV20-1
abundance: .
CDR3nt: TGCAGTGCTAGAAGGACCGGAAGCGAGCAGTACTTC
CDR3aa: CSARRTGSEQYF

d_gene: TRBD2
j_gene: TRBJ2-7
v_gene: TRBV4-3
abundance: .
CDR3nt: TGCGCCAGCAGCTACCTAAAGCGGGGGGGCCGCCACGAGCAGTACTTC
CDR3aa: CASSYLKRGGRHEQYF